A selection of T cell receptor beta chains follows, all from one sample in a study of blood T cell repertoires in COVID-19. Data came from immunoSEQ multiplex PCR; TCRdb stores just in-frame clones and leaves some out. This sample has about 180,000 clones, with roughly nine tenths found just once. The material sequenced was PBMCs or T cells enriched from blood (not recorded which). The source of these receptors is a human donor with acute COVID-19. The donor label of this sample is uncertain. CDR3s include the opening cysteine and the closing phenylalanine or tryptophan. The D gene is left open where the match is weak. A clone size is listed for some rows: how often the clone was seen (once, few, many), or a class if it is expanded.

TGTGCCAGCAGCACCGACAGGGGGGTGGGTCAGCCCCAGCATTTT	CASSTDRGVGQPQHF	TRBD1	TRBJ1-5	NA	TRBV11-2
TGTGCCAGCAGCTATAGTGTGCCGAATGAGCAGTTCTTC	CASSYSVPNEQFF	NA	TRBJ2-1	NA	TRBV21-1
TGTGCCAGCAGCCCGGACAGTGCCTCCTACAATGAGCAGTTCTTC	CASSPDSASYNEQFF	NA	TRBJ2-1	once	TRBV5-4
TGTGCCAGCAGCCCCAGTGCAATGAACACTGAAGCTTTCTTT	CASSPSAMNTEAFF	NA	TRBJ1-1	NA	TRBV7-3
TGTGCCAGCAGCTTAGACCCAGTCACTGAAGCTTTCTTT	CASSLDPVTEAFF	NA	TRBJ1-1	NA	TRBV7-2
TGTGCCTGGAACCCTCCTAGCCTTTGGGGTTATGAGCAGTTCTTC	CAWNPPSLWGYEQFF	NA	TRBJ2-1	NA	TRBV30
TGTGCCAGCAGCTTAGAGGCAGGGGGGTTGAACACTGAAGCTTTCTTT	CASSLEAGGLNTEAFF	TRBD1	TRBJ1-1	NA	TRBV7-3
TGCGCCAGCAGCACCGGACAGGGCGAACAGCCCCAGCATTTT	CASSTGQGEQPQHF	TRBD1	TRBJ1-5	NA	TRBV5-1
TGTGCCAGCAGCTTAGGCAGGGGGCACACTGAAGCTTTCTTT	CASSLGRGHTEAFF	TRBD1	TRBJ1-1	NA	TRBV7-2
TGTGCCAGCAGCGTAGGCGGGACTAAGGCTAATGAAAAACTGTTTTTT	CASSVGGTKANEKLFF	NA	TRBJ1-4	NA	TRBV9
TGTGCCAGCAGTTCCGTAGCGGGACACGAGCAGTACTTC	CASSSVAGHEQYF	TRBD2	TRBJ2-7	NA	TRBV6-5
TGCGCCAGCCAGAAGGGGAACAGGGGGTTCGGCTACGAGCAGTACTTC	CASQKGNRGFGYEQYF	TRBD1	TRBJ2-7	NA	TRBV5-1
TGTGCCAGCAGCCATTGGACAGGGGGCGATGAGCAGTTCTTC	CASSHWTGGDEQFF	TRBD1	TRBJ2-1	NA	TRBV14
TGTGCCTGGAGTGTGGAGGTAACAGGGGAGCTGTTTTTT	CAWSVEVTGELFF	NA	TRBJ2-2	NA	TRBV30
TGTGCCAGCAGCTTAGGGGGGACTCAATACAATGAGCAGTTCTTC	CASSLGGTQYNEQFF	NA	TRBJ2-1	NA	TRBV7-2
TGTGCCAGCAGTTTAGGAGAGAACACTGAAGCTTTCTTT	CASSLGENTEAFF	NA	TRBJ1-1	NA	TRBV27
TGTGCCAGCAGTTACTCGCGGAGCACAGATACGCAGTATTTT	CASSYSRSTDTQYF	NA	TRBJ2-3	NA	TRBV6-5
TGTGCCAGCAGCTTAGGCGGGGCAGCGAACACTGAAGCTTTCTTT	CASSLGGAANTEAFF	NA	TRBJ1-1	NA	TRBV11-3
TGTGCCAGCAGTTTAAAAGGACAGGGGGGTTCGGGTAATTCACCCCTCCACTTT	CASSLKGQGGSGNSPLHF	TRBD1	TRBJ1-6	NA	TRBV27
TGTGCCAGCAGCCAGAACAGGAGCTCTGGAAACACCATATATTTT	CASSQNRSSGNTIYF	NA	TRBJ1-3	few	TRBV14
TGTGCCAGCAGTGAAGGCAGGGGTACAGCTTTCTTT	CASSEGRGTAFF	NA	TRBJ1-1	once	TRBV6-1
TGTGCCAGCACCAGAGACAGGGATGGAGGCTACACCTTC	CASTRDRDGGYTF	TRBD1	TRBJ1-2	NA	TRBV6-5
TGTGCCAGCAGCTTAGCGATCCCAATGACAGGTTACCAAGAGACCCAGTACTTC	CASSLAIPMTGYQETQYF	NA	TRBJ2-5	NA	TRBV7-6
TGTGCCAGCTCACCTGGGCCGAGCTCCTATAATTCACCCCTCCACTTT	CASSPGPSSYNSPLHF	NA	TRBJ1-6	NA	TRBV18
TGTGCCTGGAGTGCCCGGGTCGGGGTTTCCTACAATGAGCAGTTCTTC	CAWSARVGVSYNEQFF	NA	TRBJ2-1	NA	TRBV30
TGCGCCAGCAGCTTGGGGGGTAGCGGGTCCTACGAGCAGTACTTC	CASSLGGSGSYEQYF	TRBD2	TRBJ2-7	NA	TRBV5-1
TGCGCCAGCACGACTAGCGGGGGACCAGATACGCAGTATTTT	CASTTSGGPDTQYF	TRBD2	TRBJ2-3	once	TRBV5-1
TGTGCCAGCACAGGGGGACGGGCCCAGCATTTT	CASTGGRAQHF	TRBD1	TRBJ1-5	NA	TRBV28
TGTGCCAGCAGCCCACCCGGGACAGGGAACGGAGACACTGAAGCTTTCTTT	CASSPPGTGNGDTEAFF	TRBD1	TRBJ1-1	NA	TRBV7-7
TGTGCCAGCAGCCCGCTGAGCGGGGACACTGAAGCTTTCTTT	CASSPLSGDTEAFF	NA	TRBJ1-1	NA	TRBV4-2
TGTGCCAGCAGCCGTCCGCGGGGGAGACAGGGGACTCAAGAGACCCAGTACTTC	CASSRPRGRQGTQETQYF	NA	TRBJ2-5	NA	TRBV7-2
TGTGCCAGCAGCCCCGGTAGTGAGGTTACGCAGTATTTT	CASSPGSEVTQYF	NA	TRBJ2-3	NA	TRBV5-4
TGCGCCAGCAGTGAACTAGCGGGGGGGCGGGAGACCCAGTACTTC	CASSELAGGRETQYF	TRBD2	TRBJ2-5	NA	TRBV10-2
TGTGCCAGCAGCCCACTGACACGTAACACTAATGAAAAACTGTTTTTT	CASSPLTRNTNEKLFF	NA	TRBJ1-4	once	TRBV5-6
TGTGCCACCAGTGATTTGCGGATGACAGGGTGGGTTTTTAACTATGGCTACACCTTC	CATSDLRMTGWVFNYGYTF	TRBD1	TRBJ1-2	NA	TRBV24-1
TGTGCCAGCAGCCAAGAAAGGGACAGGGCGAATGGTGAGCAGTTCTTC	CASSQERDRANGEQFF	TRBD1	TRBJ2-1	NA	TRBV3-1/TRBV3-2
TGTGCCAGCAGCCAAGTCGCTAGCGGGGGTCCGGTTTCTGGGGCCAACGTCCTGACTTTC	CASSQVASGGPVSGANVLTF	TRBD2	TRBJ2-6	NA	TRBV3-1/TRBV3-2
TGTGCCAGCAGCGCCGAGGGGGGGCGGTTGAATTCACCCCTCCACTTT	CASSAEGGRLNSPLHF	NA	TRBJ1-6	NA	TRBV9
TGTGCCAGCAGCTTAGAGCCCAGGTTTACTAATGAAAAACTGTTTTTT	CASSLEPRFTNEKLFF	NA	TRBJ1-4	NA	TRBV7-8
TGCAGCGTGGATGGACAGGGAGACTACAATGAGCAGTTCTTC	CSVDGQGDYNEQFF	TRBD1	TRBJ2-1	NA	TRBV29-1
TGTGCCAGCAGCCACGGGGGGCAAGGGTATAATGAGCAGTTCTTC	CASSHGGQGYNEQFF	NA	TRBJ2-1	NA	TRBV14
TGTGCCTGGAGCCCGGGACAGGGGGATGGCTACACCTTC	CAWSPGQGDGYTF	TRBD1	TRBJ1-2	NA	TRBV30
TGTGCCAGCAGTCTGACAGGGGAGAGCACTGAAGCTTTCTTT	CASSLTGESTEAFF	TRBD1	TRBJ1-1	NA	TRBV6-5
TGTGCCTGGAGCCGACAGGGGGCAGGCAATCAGCCCCAGCATTTT	CAWSRQGAGNQPQHF	TRBD1	TRBJ1-5	NA	TRBV30
TGTGCCAGCAGCGTAACCGACAGGGACCCTGGAAACACCATATATTTT	CASSVTDRDPGNTIYF	TRBD1	TRBJ1-3	NA	TRBV5-4